Listed below are T cell receptor beta chains from one sample, sequenced in a study of T cells of healthy individuals. TCRdb re-called the 5' RACE reads with MiXCR, one entry per CDR3 protein. The sample consists of around 98,000 distinct CDR3 sequences, under 20% of them appearing once. The receptors derive from a human donor in good health. The CDR3 runs from the conserved cysteine through the conserved F or W. The order of the fields is J gene, V gene, CDR3 protein.

j_call: TRBJ2-7
v_call: TRBV20-1
cdr3_aa: CSARAASSYEQYF

j_call: TRBJ2-1
v_call: TRBV18
cdr3_aa: CASSRGTSGSSYNEQFF

j_call: TRBJ2-3
v_call: TRBV9
cdr3_aa: CASSPRLAADTQYF

j_call: TRBJ2-5
v_call: TRBV23-1
cdr3_aa: CASARQGRLQETQYF

j_call: TRBJ2-7
v_call: TRBV9
cdr3_aa: CASSVSGFPGGDEQYF

j_call: TRBJ1-4
v_call: TRBV30
cdr3_aa: CACTGGLVLEKLFF

j_call: TRBJ2-3
v_call: TRBV5-1
cdr3_aa: CASSPGGADTDTQYF

j_call: TRBJ2-1
v_call: TRBV6-4
cdr3_aa: CASSVSGGTYNEQFF

j_call: TRBJ2-3
v_call: TRBV4-2
cdr3_aa: CASSQGLAGGEDTQYF

j_call: TRBJ2-4
v_call: TRBV4-1
cdr3_aa: CASSQDARPLLAKNIQYF

j_call: TRBJ2-7
v_call: TRBV15
cdr3_aa: CATSRDHEDYEQYF

j_call: TRBJ2-1
v_call: TRBV6-2/TRBV6-3
cdr3_aa: CASSAITSGMSRSYNEQFF

j_call: TRBJ2-7
v_call: TRBV29-1
cdr3_aa: CSVEGFRGEQYF

j_call: TRBJ2-7
v_call: TRBV18
cdr3_aa: CASSPTPYEQYF

j_call: TRBJ2-5
v_call: TRBV6-5
cdr3_aa: CASSREQETQYF

j_call: TRBJ2-1
v_call: TRBV5-1
cdr3_aa: CATSDLGTEQFF